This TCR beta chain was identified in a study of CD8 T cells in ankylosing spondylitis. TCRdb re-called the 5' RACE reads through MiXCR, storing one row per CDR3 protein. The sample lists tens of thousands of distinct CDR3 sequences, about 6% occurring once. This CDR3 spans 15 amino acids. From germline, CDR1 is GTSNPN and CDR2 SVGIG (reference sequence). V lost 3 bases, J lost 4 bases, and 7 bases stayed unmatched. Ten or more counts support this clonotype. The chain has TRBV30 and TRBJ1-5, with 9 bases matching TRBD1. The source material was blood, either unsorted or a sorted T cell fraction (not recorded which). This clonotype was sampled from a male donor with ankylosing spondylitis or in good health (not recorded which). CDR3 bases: TGTGCCTGGAGAGAACAGGGGGCCCTTAATCAGCCCCAGCATTTT. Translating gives CAWREQGALNQPQHF.